The next 31 T cell receptor beta chains were all read from a single sample in a study of tumor-infiltrating lymphocytes in primary liver carcinoma. A primer matching the constant region was used to make TCR beta cDNA from 500 ng of total RNA. Investigators got TCR beta libraries out of three nested multiplex PCR rounds, done with slightly modified ARM-PCR. Primers for the first two PCR rounds were TRBV1-TRBV30 forward primers and a C-beta reverse primer (approximately 10 cycles per round). MiXCR was run by TCRdb on the multiplex PCR reads, yielding one entry per CDR3 protein. This sample has about 48,000 distinct CDR3 sequences; 70% to 85% occur once, and the top ten carry approximately 25%. Each 20-30 mg portion of unsorted bulk tissue served as the source for co-extraction of RNA and DNA. Sequences were obtained from liver tumor tissue from sampling region 3. Indicated subset: tumor region T3, left-lateral pole. The receptors originated from a man in his forties with primary liver carcinoma and hepatitis B virus infection.

In this sample, this clonotype is large. The J gene is TRBJ1-6, the V gene TRBV6-6, with unresolved D. The V and J ends lost 11 bases and 0 bases respectively, with 8 bases between them. Per the germline V gene, CDR1 is MNHNY and CDR2 is SVGAGI (reference sequence). The CDR3 spans 13 residues. The CDR3 loop is CAGRSSYNSPLHF. The DNA of the CDR3 is TGTGCCGGTCGGAGCTCCTATAATTCACCCCTCCACTTT.

This chain connects TRBV9 to TRBJ2-7; the match to TRBD2 covers 8 bases. Germline loops: CDR1 SGDLS, CDR2 YYNGEE. The CDR3 covers 15 residues. V was pared by 4 bases and J by 0 bases, with 6 bases of the junction left unmatched. CDR3 protein: CASSPSSGLSYEQYF. Here the CDR3 DNA reads TGTGCCAGCAGCCCCTCTAGCGGGCTCTCCTACGAGCAGTACTTC.

A remark on this clonotype: An end of the junction differs from the germline gene, which may be a read error. The CDR3 loop reads CASSQEGSGTSLRYEQCF. CDR3 nucleotide sequence: TGCGCCAGCAGTCAAGAGGGGTCCGGGACTAGCCTCAGGTACGAGCAGTGCTTC. The rearrangement links TRBV4-1 to TRBJ2-7; 9 bases are a match to TRBD2. The germline gives CDR1 MGHRA, CDR2 YSYEKL. The CDR3 contains 18 residues.

About this clonotype itself: The conserved phenylalanine or tryptophan is not found at the CDR3 terminus, so this likely reflects a read error. This rearrangement joins TRBV11-2 to TRBJ2-7; 7 bases match TRBD2. The CDR3 totals 15 residues. Germline V gives CDR1 SGHAT, CDR2 FQNNGV. Trimming took 5 bases from V and 3 from J; bases not matched to a gene: 10. CDR3: CASSQYWGGCYEQYS. The CDR3 nucleotides read TGTGCCAGCAGCCAATATTGGGGAGGGTGCTACGAGCAGTACTCC.

The chain uses TRBV12-3 or TRBV12-4 and TRBJ2-1; 12 bases are a match to TRBD2. The J segment lost 0 bases and the V segment lost 5 bases, leaving 11 bases of the junction unmatched. The CDR3 extends over 19 amino acids. The CDR3 loop is CASSKELAGGQSSYNEQFF. Here the CDR3 DNA reads TGTGCCAGCAGTAAAGAACTAGCGGGAGGCCAGAGCTCCTACAATGAGCAGTTCTTC.

For this clonotype: A read error may produce the germline difference seen at one junction end. V usage is TRBV10-3 and J usage is TRBJ1-5, with a weak D call TRBD1 (5 bases). This CDR3 region has 14 residues. The germline gives CDR1 ENHRY, CDR2 SYGVKD. CDR3: CAISGLWDGQPQHF. For the CDR3, the DNA is TGTGCCATCAGTGGCCTCTGGGACGGTCAGCCCCAACATTTT.

The chain uses TRBV11-2 and TRBJ2-5, with D tentatively TRBD1 or TRBD2 (6 bases each). CDR1 SGHAT and CDR2 FQNNGV come from the germline V gene. CDR3 size: 15 residues. CDR3 loop: CASGDPTGAGETQYF. CDR3 sequence (DNA): TGTGCTAGCGGCGACCCGACAGGAGCGGGAGAGACCCAGTACTTC. The complete variable domain, with remaining parts taken from reference TRBV11-2 and TRBJ2-5, reads EAGVAQSPRYKIIEKRQSVAFWCNPISGHATLYWYQQILGQGPKLLIQFQNNGVVDDSQLPKDRFSAERLKGVDSTLKIQPAKLEDSAVYLCASGDPTGAGETQYFGPGTRLLVL.

In the case of this clonotype: A read error may explain this, as a much larger clone is one base away. The chain uses TRBV7-9 and TRBJ2-1; D unresolved. V was pared by 7 bases and J by 5 bases, with 12 bases between. Germline V gene data show CDR1 as SEHNR and CDR2 as FQNEAQ (reference sequence). The CDR3 spans 13 residues. CDR3 sequence reads: CASNPRLDNEQFF. The CDR3 coding sequence is TGTGCCAGCAACCCCCGGCTTGACAATGAGCAGTTCTTC.

About this clonotype: At one end, the junction sequence differs from germline, possibly due to a read error. The chain carries TRBV11-2 and TRBJ1-2, with D perhaps TRBD1 (5 bases). Germline CDR1 reads SGHAT; CDR2 reads FQNNGV. CDR3 length: 13 residues. As DNA, the CDR3 is TGTGCTAGCATCATAGAGGGGAACTATGGCTACACCTTC. Its translation: CASIIEGNYGYTF.

Worth noting for this clonotype: In this CDR3 the conserved last residue, phenylalanine or tryptophan, is missing, so a read error is likely. It is unclear where the CDR3 begins or ends on the DNA, so no DNA is shown, and the CDR3 is as TCRdb lists it. This chain links TRBV11-2 with TRBJ1-2; the table names TRBD1, a call not compared with the DNA. Germline V gene data show CDR1 as SGHAT and CDR2 as FQNNGV. The CDR3 has 14 residues if both end residues are counted. The CDR3 loop is CASSPADRDYGHTL.

This clonotype appeared a few times. The conserved final phenylalanine or tryptophan is absent from the CDR3, which likely points to a read error. The rearrangement joins TRBV11-2 to TRBJ2-7; D remains ambiguous. CDR1 is SGHAT, CDR2 FQNNGV, per germline. The V end lost 3 bases, the J end lost 2 bases, and 11 bases lay between the germline ends. CDR3 size: 14 residues. The CDR3 sequence is CASSLTDTAYEQYL. CDR3 DNA sequence: TGTGCCAGCAGCTTGACCGACACTGCCTACGAGCAGTACCTC.

As concerns this clonotype: This is likely a read error, given that the CDR3 carries no conserved phenylalanine or tryptophan at its end. This chain joins TRBV14 and TRBJ1-1; D unresolved. This CDR3 contains 12 residues. Germline loops: CDR1 SGHDN, CDR2 FVKESK. The CDR3 loop reads CASSQDRAEAFL. The CDR3 DNA follows: TGTGCCAGCAGTCAAGACCGGGCTGAAGCTTTCCTC.

This clonotype came up once. This sequence joins TRBV28 and TRBJ1-5; tentatively, D is TRBD1 (5 bases). This CDR3 contains 12 residues. Germline CDR1 and CDR2: MDHEN and SYDVKM. CDR3: CVEQGSNQPQHF. The CDR3 nucleotides are TGTGTCGAGCAGGGTAGCAATCAGCCCCAGCATTTT. The full variable domain, its missing parts supplied by reference TRBV28 and TRBJ1-5, is DVKVTQSSRYLVKRTGEKVFLECVQDMDHENMFWYRQDPGLGLRLIYFSYDVKMKEKGDIPEGYSVSREKKERFSLILESASTNQTSMYLCVEQGSNQPQHFGDGTRLSIL.

This sequence joins TRBV6-2 or TRBV6-3 and TRBJ2-1, with 11 nucleotides matching TRBD2. After removal of 1 base from V and 9 bases from J, the junction contained 17 bases not matched to a gene. Germline V gene lookup returns CDR1 MNHEY and CDR2 SVGEGT. The CDR3 covers 19 residues. The CDR3 sequence: CASSYFPGLAGGPGTEQFF. CDR3 DNA sequence: TGTGCCAGCAGTTACTTTCCGGGATTAGCGGGAGGGCCGGGCACTGAGCAGTTCTTC.

This clonotype came up once. The conserved phenylalanine or tryptophan is not found at the CDR3 terminus, so this likely reflects a read error. The limits of the CDR3 on the DNA are not certain, so only TCRdb's listed CDR3 is given. CDR3 residues: CASSHPQGANYNEQFC. The V and J genes are TRBV4-1 and TRBJ2-1; the D call of TRBD1 is as the table states it, not checked on the DNA. The CDR3 is 16 residues long, counting both termini. Germline V gene data show CDR1 as MGHRA and CDR2 as YSYEKL.

Note on this clonotype: In this CDR3 the conserved last residue, phenylalanine or tryptophan, is missing, so a read error is likely. V usage is TRBV11-1 and J usage is TRBJ2-1; TRBD2 aligns across 9 bases. The V and J ends lost 5 bases and 5 bases, in that order; junction bases with no gene match: 13. Per the germline V gene, CDR1 is SGHAT and CDR2 is FQDESV (reference sequence). The CDR3 has 17 amino acids. The CDR3 reads CASSLGLAGQVDNEQFL. CDR3 sequence (DNA): TGTGCCAGCAGCCTGGGACTAGCTGGACAAGTTGACAATGAGCAGTTCTTA.

This rearrangement joins TRBV10-3 to TRBJ2-7; D is uncertain. CDR3 size: 12 residues. Trimming took off 4 bases at V and 12 bases at J, with 16 bases between the two ends. The germline gives CDR1 ENHRY, CDR2 SYGVKD. CDR3 bases: TGTGCCATCAGTGTGTCGGCGGACGCGCGGTACTTC. Protein sequence: CAISVSADARYF.

As concerns this clonotype: The germline gene is not matched at one end of the junction; a read error may be the cause. The chain links TRBV4-2 to TRBJ2-7, with D uncertain. The CDR3 extends over 14 amino acids. Germline V CDR1 and CDR2: LGHNA, YNFKEQ. CDR3 in amino acids: CASSKVTGDYEQYF. Written as DNA, the CDR3 is TGTGCCAGCAGCAAAGTAACGGGCGATTACGAACAGTACTTC.

Regarding this clonotype: Because the CDR3 is missing its conserved closing phenylalanine or tryptophan, this is likely a read error. The rearrangement uses TRBV6-2 or TRBV6-3 and TRBJ1-2; D gene uncertain. CDR3 length equals 14 residues. Germline V gene sequence: CDR1 MNHEY, CDR2 SVGEGT. The CDR3 is CANSRTQESGGYTL. The CDR3 nucleotides are TGTGCCAACAGTCGTACTCAGGAGTCTGGTGGCTACACCCTC.

As concerns this clonotype: Since no conserved phenylalanine or tryptophan closes the CDR3, a read error is the likely cause. CDR3 sequence reads: CASSQGIGTSGSGTDTQYC. CDR3 nucleotides: TGCGCCAGCAGCCAAGGGATTGGGACTAGCGGGAGTGGCACAGATACGCAGTATTGT. The chain employs TRBV4-1 and TRBJ2-3; 14 bases are a match to TRBD2. The CDR3 is 19 residues long. Germline V gene lookup returns CDR1 MGHRA and CDR2 YSYEKL. Trimming took 1 base from V and 1 from J; bases not matched to a gene: 7.

A note on this clonotype: This may arise from a read error, as a much more abundant clone is one base away. This chain links TRBV30 with TRBJ1-2; 10 positions agree with TRBD1. Germline V lookup: CDR1 GTSNPN, CDR2 SVGIG (reference sequence). The CDR3 spans 12 residues. CDR3 residues: CVWSGQGGVYTF. The CDR3 region has the DNA TGTGTCTGGAGCGGACAGGGGGGGGTCTACACCTTC.

By share, this clonotype ranks as medium-sized. The chain carries TRBV10-3 and TRBJ2-1; 9 bases map to TRBD1. The V gene's germline CDR1 is ENHRY and CDR2 SYGVKD. Losses at the gene ends were 3 bases for V and 8 bases for J; bases not matched to a gene: 5. The CDR3 runs 14 residues. Here the CDR3 reads CAISERGQGDEQFF. The CDR3 region has the DNA TGTGCCATCAGTGAAAGGGGACAGGGAGATGAGCAGTTCTTC.

For this clonotype: Compared with germline, one end of the junction differs, possibly owing to a read error. This chain uses TRBV6-5 with TRBJ2-3; a possible D gene is TRBD2 (6 bases). The CDR3 runs to 15 residues. Germline CDR1 and CDR2: MNHEY and SVGAGI. The CDR3 DNA reads as TGCTCCAGCAGTTACTCGGGCGGGACTGGAGATACGCAGTATTTT. This encodes CSSSYSGGTGDTQYF.

Worth noting for this clonotype: An end of the junction does not agree with germline; a read error may underlie this. This chain connects TRBV29-1 to TRBJ2-5; a weak D match, TRBD2 (5 bases). The CDR3 has 12 amino acids. Germline values: CDR1 SQVTM, CDR2 ANQGSEA. The CDR3 region is CSVVGLGETQYF. CDR3 nucleotides: TGCAGCGTTGTCGGGTTGGGAGAGACCCAATACTTC.

To note about this clonotype: At one end, the junction sequence differs from germline, possibly due to a read error. The CDR3 here is CAGSYGAAQETQYF. As DNA, the CDR3 is TGTGCCGGCAGTTATGGCGCGGCACAAGAGACCCAATACTTC. The chain joins TRBV6-5 to TRBJ2-5; D gene ambiguous. This CDR3 spans 14 amino acids. In germline, CDR1 is MNHEY, CDR2 SVGAGI.

Turning to this clonotype: The missing conserved phenylalanine or tryptophan at the end of this CDR3 makes a read error likely. Because the CDR3's place on the DNA is in doubt, the DNA is left out and the CDR3 is given as listed by TCRdb. V gene TRBV5-6 combines with J gene TRBJ2-1. Germline CDR1 SGHDT, CDR2 YYEEEE. The CDR3 totals 13 residues, both ends included. The CDR3 region is CASSLVLTDELFL.

For this clonotype: At one of its ends the junction is not consistent with the germline gene, which may arise from a read error. This chain uses TRBV11-2 with TRBJ2-7; 9 nucleotides match TRBD1. The CDR3 length is 15 residues. Germline V gives CDR1 SGHAT, CDR2 FQNNGV. Here the CDR3 reads CVSGPTGGRRYEQYF. CDR3 in DNA: TGTGTCAGCGGCCCTACAGGGGGCCGGAGGTACGAGCAGTACTTC. The full variable domain, with the rest looked up from reference TRBV11-2 and TRBJ2-7, is EAGVAQSPRYKIIEKRQSVAFWCNPISGHATLYWYQQILGQGPKLLIQFQNNGVVDDSQLPKDRFSAERLKGVDSTLKIQPAKLEDSAVYLCVSGPTGGRRYEQYFGPGTRLTVT.

This clonotype was detected a few times. At one boundary the junction diverges from the germline segment, which might be a read error. The CDR3 nucleotides are TGTGCCGGCAGCTTTGTGGCGTTAGCGGGAACCGGGGAGCTGTCTTTT. It translates to CAGSFVALAGTGELSF. The chain employs TRBV11-2 and TRBJ2-2; 8 nucleotides agree with TRBD2. Germline V lookup: CDR1 SGHAT, CDR2 FQNNGV. CDR3 size: 16 residues.

This clonotype occurred once. One end of the junction fails to match germline, which may point to a read error. The chain couples TRBV6-5 to TRBJ1-5; D may be TRBD1 (5 bases). This CDR3 has 14 residues. Per the germline V gene, CDR1 is MNHEY and CDR2 is SVGAGI. In DNA form, the CDR3 reads TGTGCCAGCAGGACATGGGGCTTTAATCAGCCGCAGCATTTT. Its translation: CASRTWGFNQPQHF.

Comment on this clonotype: At one boundary the junction diverges from the germline segment, which might be a read error. The chain recombines TRBV11-2 with TRBJ2-7, with D hard to call. The CDR3 length is 15 residues. CDR1 SGHAT and CDR2 FQNNGV come from the germline V gene. CDR3 loop: CASSLEYSSIYEQYF. The DNA for the CDR3 is TGCGCCAGCAGCTTAGAGTACTCCAGCATCTACGAGCAGTACTTC.

Notes on this clonotype: The conserved phenylalanine or tryptophan normally closing the CDR3 is absent here, so this likely arose from a read error. The limits of the CDR3 on the DNA are not certain, so only TCRdb's listed CDR3 is given. The chain combines TRBV11-2 with TRBJ2-7; TRBD2 is the table's D call, not checked against the DNA. Germline assignment: CDR1 SGHAT and CDR2 FQNNGV. Including both end residues, the CDR3 is 15 amino acids long. The CDR3: CVSSQYSGGGYERYL.